These 5 T cell receptor beta chains were all obtained from the same sample, sequenced in a study of CD4 T cells in relation to SARS-CoV-2 and coronaviruses. Unexposed donor CD4+ T cells date from about 2011-2019, before the COVID-19 pandemic. Profiled with immunoSEQ multiplex PCR; TCRdb holds only in-frame clones, not every one. In the table there are some 69,000 clones, around 93% of which are singletons. The sample comprised naive CD4+ T cells from PBMCs. Documented subset: naive CD4+ T cells isolated by negative enrichment. The receptors here all came from a human donor in good health.

The V call is TRBV27, the J call TRBJ2-3; 9 nucleotides align to TRBD2. V lost 6 bases and J lost 1; bases outside the gene matches: 5. The germline V gene has CDR1 MNHEY and CDR2 SMNVEV (reference sequence). The CDR3 has 15 amino acids. CDR3 nucleotide sequence: TGTGCCAGCAGCTTAGCGGGAGTAGGCACAGATACGCAGTATTTT. Protein sequence: CASSLAGVGTDTQYF.

The chain joins TRBV18 to TRBJ2-1, with 11 nucleotides matching TRBD2. Per the germline V gene, CDR1 is KGHSH and CDR2 is LQKENI. CDR3 length equals 15 residues. V dropped 3 bases and J dropped 3; count of bases not matched to a gene: 1. The CDR3 region has the DNA TGTGCCAGCTCACCGGGACTAGCGGACTACAATGAGCAGTTCTTC. This encodes CASSPGLADYNEQFF. Drawing the rest from reference TRBV18 and TRBJ2-1, the complete variable domain is NAGVMQNPRHLVRRRGQEARLRCSPMKGHSHVYWYRQLPEEGLKFMVYLQKENIIDESGMPKERFSAEFPKEGPSILRIQQVVRGDSAAYFCASSPGLADYNEQFFGPGTRLTVL.

The chain combines TRBV18 with TRBJ2-5; 11 positions match TRBD2. This CDR3 is 15 amino acids long. Unmatched junction bases numbered 2, after V lost 4 bases and J lost 1 base. Germline lookup yields CDR1 KGHSH and CDR2 LQKENI. CDR3 coding DNA: TGTGCCAGCTCACAACTAGCGGGAGTCCAAGAGACCCAGTACTTC. This translates into CASSQLAGVQETQYF.

The genes are TRBV14 and TRBJ2-3; TRBD2 matches at 8 bases. The germline V gene has CDR1 SGHDN and CDR2 FVKESK. The CDR3 is 17 residues long. Trimming cost V 2 bases and J 6 bases; bases outside gene matches: 13. The CDR3 protein is CASSQSRTSRAYDTQYF. Written as DNA, the CDR3 is TGTGCCAGCAGCCAATCCCGGACTAGCCGAGCCTACGATACGCAGTATTTT.

The V call is TRBV2, the J call TRBJ2-2; no firm D call. This CDR3 has 12 amino acids. Trimming pared 4 bases from V and 4 bases from J, leaving 4 bases between. The germline gives CDR1 SNHLY, CDR2 FYNNEI. The CDR3 here is CASSVGTGELFF. CDR3 in DNA: TGTGCCAGCAGTGTGGGCACCGGGGAGCTGTTTTTT. Looking up the rest from reference TRBV2 and TRBJ2-2 gives the full variable domain: EPEVTQTPSHQVTQMGQEVILRCVPISNHLYFYWYRQILGQKVEFLVSFYNNEISEKSEIFDDQFSVERPDGSNFTLKIRSTKLEDSAMYFCASSVGTGELFFGEGSRLTVL.